Listed below are T cell receptor beta chains from one sample, sequenced in a study of graft-versus-host responses after intestinal transplantation. Only in-frame clones appear in the TCRdb table, and some are missing; sequencing was by immunoSEQ multiplex PCR. The sample records about 4,500 clones, less than 30% being singletons. This specimen was alloreactive CD4+ T cells from a mixed lymphocyte reaction culture, taken before transplantation. These receptors were obtained from a human patient who was an organ donor for intestinal transplantation. CDR3s include the opening cysteine and the closing phenylalanine or tryptophan. The D gene is left open where the match is weak. Not all rows give a size; the values are once, few, many and, for expanded clones, a class.

CASSLSTGGAQTQYF TGTGCCAGCTCACTGAGTACAGGGGGCGCGCAGACCCAGTACTTC TRBJ2-5 TRBV18 TRBD1 .
CASSYPGGANYGYTF TGTGCCAGCAGTTACCCCGGGGGGGCTAACTATGGCTACACCTTC TRBJ1-2 TRBV6-6 . medium-sized
CAWSRDRYEQYF TGTGCCTGGAGTCGGGATCGCTACGAGCAGTACTTC TRBJ2-7 TRBV30 . few
CASRLQGSNTEAFF TGTGCCAGCAGACTACAGGGGTCGAACACTGAAGCTTTCTTT TRBJ1-1 TRBV6-5 TRBD1 .
CAWSVPDTQYF TGTGCCTGGAGTGTACCCGATACGCAGTATTTT TRBJ2-3 TRBV30 . .
CASSETPGHYNSPLHF TGTGCCAGCAGTGAAACCCCGGGACACTATAATTCACCCCTCCACTTT TRBJ1-6 TRBV2 . few
CASSGGLAGGKETQYF TGCGCCAGCAGCGGGGGACTAGCGGGGGGGAAAGAGACCCAGTACTTC TRBJ2-5 TRBV5-1 TRBD2 .
CASSLGQSYEQYF TGCGCCAGCAGCCTTGGACAGTCCTACGAGCAGTACTTC TRBJ2-7 TRBV5-1 . few
CASSQAGIGGSYTDTQYF TGCGCCAGCAGCCAAGCCGGTATCGGGGGGTCCTACACAGATACGCAGTATTTT TRBJ2-3 TRBV4-1 TRBD2 .
CASSFGQNTGELFF TGTGCCAGCAGTTTCGGACAGAACACCGGGGAGCTGTTTTTT TRBJ2-2 TRBV6-1 . .
CASSLKAYEQFF TGTGCCAGCAGCTTAAAAGCTTATGAGCAGTTCTTC TRBJ2-1 TRBV7-9 . .
CASSFQGPYTEAFF TGTGCCAGCAGCTTTCAGGGCCCGTACACTGAAGCTTTCTTT TRBJ1-1 TRBV11-1 . few
CASSERFSYEQYF TGTGCCAGTAGTGAACGGTTCTCCTACGAGCAGTACTTC TRBJ2-7 TRBV19 . few
CASGEWATDTQYF TGTGCCAGTGGCGAGTGGGCTACAGATACGCAGTATTTT TRBJ2-3 TRBV6-5 . few
CASSRNSRFAQSRANVLTF TGCGCCAGCAGTAGGAACTCAAGATTCGCACAAAGTCGGGCCAACGTCCTGACTTTC TRBJ2-6 TRBV10-1 . .
CASSVREIAQSRANVLTF TGCGCCAGCAGTGTCCGGGAAATCGCACAAAGTCGGGCCAACGTCCTGACTTTC TRBJ2-6 TRBV10-1 . .
CASSLTSGVFDEQFF TGTGCCAGCAGTCTAACTAGCGGGGTATTCGATGAGCAGTTCTTC TRBJ2-1 TRBV7-2 TRBD2 .
CASSSFSNQPQHF TGTGCCAGCAGCTCCTTCTCGAATCAGCCCCAGCATTTT TRBJ1-5 TRBV7-3 . .
CASSPDSYEQYF TGTGCCAGCTCACCGGACTCCTACGAGCAGTACTTC TRBJ2-7 TRBV18 . medium-sized
CASSSPGGGPLGQPQHF TGTGCCAGCAGTTCCCCGGGAGGGGGCCCACTCGGTCAGCCCCAGCATTTT TRBJ1-5 TRBV28 TRBD1 .
CASSWTGGYYGYTF TGTGCCAGCAGCTGGACAGGGGGCTACTATGGCTACACCTTC TRBJ1-2 TRBV7-2 TRBD1 once
CASSLGSGLTYEQYF TGTGCCAGCAGCTTAGGGTCTGGACTCACCTACGAGCAGTACTTC TRBJ2-7 TRBV11-2 . few
CASSYGGGRVNAFF TGTGCCAGCAGTTACGGAGGAGGGAGAGTAAATGCTTTCTTT TRBJ1-1 TRBV6-5 . .
CASSSQLGTGNQPQHF TGTGCCAGCAGTTCCCAACTCGGGACAGGGAATCAGCCCCAGCATTTT TRBJ1-5 TRBV6-6 TRBD1 once
CASSVAPGHYEQYF TGTGCCAGCAGCGTAGCTCCGGGACACTACGAGCAGTACTTC TRBJ2-7 TRBV9 . .
CASREQGYNSPLHF TGTGCCAGCAGAGAACAGGGCTATAATTCACCCCTCCACTTT TRBJ1-6 TRBV6-6 . few
CASSLGGSSYEQYF TGTGCCAGCAGCTTAGGGGGAAGCTCCTACGAGCAGTACTTC TRBJ2-7 TRBV11-1 . .
CASSLVTDTQYF TGTGCCAGCAGTCTGGTGACAGATACGCAGTATTTT TRBJ2-3 TRBV6-5 . few
CASRDRFGYTF TGTGCCAGCAGGGACAGGTTTGGCTACACCTTC TRBJ1-2 TRBV6-5 TRBD1 .
CASSFTGGYGYTF TGTGCCAGCAGTTTTACAGGGGGCTATGGCTACACCTTC TRBJ1-2 TRBV28 TRBD1 few
CASSLSGGTGELFF TGTGCCAGCAGCTTAAGCGGGGGCACCGGGGAGCTGTTTTTT TRBJ2-2 TRBV11-1 TRBD2 .
CASSGTSGGPGTDTQYF TGCGCCAGCAGCGGGACTAGCGGGGGGCCGGGCACAGATACGCAGTATTTT TRBJ2-3 TRBV5-1 TRBD2 few
CASSLPGVVTEAFF TGTGCCAGCAGCTTGCCAGGGGTGGTCACTGAAGCTTTCTTT TRBJ1-1 TRBV5-6 . medium-sized
CASSSLGVGEQYF TGTGCCAGCAGTTCCCTGGGGGTTGGGGAGCAGTACTTC TRBJ2-7 TRBV6-6 . few
CASSLARLAGGNPETQYF TGCGCCAGCAGCTTGGCCAGACTAGCGGGGGGGAATCCAGAGACCCAGTACTTC TRBJ2-5 TRBV5-1 TRBD2 .
CASSWNYGYTF TGTGCCAGCAGCTGGAACTATGGCTACACCTTC TRBJ1-2 TRBV4-2 . .
CAISDRTEAFF TGTGCCATCTCCGACAGGACCGAAGCTTTCTTT TRBJ1-1 TRBV28 . .
CAWNPQGAPRGYGYTF TGTGCCTGGAACCCACAGGGGGCCCCCCGGGGCTATGGCTACACCTTC TRBJ1-2 TRBV30 TRBD1 .
CASSLGGANTGELFF TGTGCCAGCAGCTTAGGGGGCGCGAACACCGGGGAGCTGTTTTTT TRBJ2-2 TRBV7-2 . few
CASSLPGVGQPQHF TGTGCCAGCAGTTTGCCAGGGGTAGGACAGCCCCAGCATTTT TRBJ1-5 TRBV25-1 . few
CASRIGGDYGYTF TGTGCCAGCAGGATAGGGGGCGACTATGGCTACACCTTC TRBJ1-2 TRBV28 TRBD1 .
CASSRGLAGVTDTQYF TGCGCCAGCAGCCGCGGACTAGCGGGGGTCACAGATACGCAGTATTTT TRBJ2-3 TRBV4-1 TRBD2 .
CASSQGQGAVKNTEAFF TGCGCCAGCAGCCAGGGACAGGGGGCCGTCAAGAACACTGAAGCTTTCTTT TRBJ1-1 TRBV5-1 TRBD1 large
CASSLMWGQETQYF TGTGCCAGCAGCTTAATGTGGGGGCAAGAGACCCAGTACTTC TRBJ2-5 TRBV7-8 . .
CASSLAPGDRNYGYTF TGTGCCAGCAGCTTGGCCCCCGGGGATCGTAACTATGGCTACACCTTC TRBJ1-2 TRBV7-9 . .
CASSRRSTDTIYF TGTGCCAGCAGTAGACGGAGCACTGACACCATATATTTT TRBJ1-3 TRBV6-5 . medium-sized
CASSYVTGVYEQYF TGTGCCAGCAGTTATGTGACAGGGGTCTACGAGCAGTACTTC TRBJ2-7 TRBV6-5 TRBD1 .
CAISEYGVSNQPQHF TGTGCCATCAGTGAGTATGGGGTAAGCAATCAGCCCCAGCATTTT TRBJ1-5 TRBV6-1 . .
CASSLNRGNSPLHF TGTGCCAGCAGTTTAAACAGGGGCAATTCACCCCTCCACTTT TRBJ1-6 TRBV27 TRBD1 .
CASSSTSGANEKLFF TGTGCCAGCAGCTCGACGAGCGGGGCTAATGAAAAACTGTTTTTT TRBJ1-4 TRBV4-2 . few
CASSPVRTEAFF TGTGCCAGCTCACCAGTCCGCACTGAAGCTTTCTTT TRBJ1-1 TRBV18 . .
CASSLNRLYNEQFF TGTGCCAGCAGCTTGAACAGGCTCTACAATGAGCAGTTCTTC TRBJ2-1 TRBV7-9 . .
CASSFGAASTDTQYF TGCGCCAGCAGCTTTGGGGCAGCAAGCACAGATACGCAGTATTTT TRBJ2-3 TRBV5-1 . .
CASSPFRSTDTQYF TGTGCCAGCAGTCCGTTCCGTAGCACAGATACGCAGTATTTT TRBJ2-3 TRBV27 . .
CASSKDRAKNIQYF TGTGCCAGTAGTAAGGACAGGGCCAAAAACATTCAGTACTTC TRBJ2-4 TRBV19 TRBD1 .
CASSIVRGRKETQYF TGTGCCAGTAGTATTGTCCGGGGGAGAAAAGAGACCCAGTACTTC TRBJ2-5 TRBV19 . medium-sized
CAWSRGQGTWGTEAFF TGTGCCTGGAGCAGGGGACAGGGGACGTGGGGCACTGAAGCTTTCTTT TRBJ1-1 TRBV30 TRBD1 .
CASSAYTNEKLFF TGTGCCAGCTCAGCCTATACTAATGAAAAACTGTTTTTT TRBJ1-4 TRBV18 . medium-sized
CASSPPYQETQYF TGTGCCAGCTCACCACCGTACCAAGAGACCCAGTACTTC TRBJ2-5 TRBV18 . few
CASSLGQGQPQHF TGCGCCAGCAGCTTGGGACAGGGTCAGCCCCAGCATTTT TRBJ1-5 TRBV5-1 TRBD1 once